A single sample is the source of the 21 T cell receptor beta chains below, sequenced in a study of PD-L1 blockade in urothelial cancer. The repertoire was sequenced with immunoSEQ multiplex PCR; TCRdb's copy has only in-frame clones and lacks some. The table shows 44,000 or so clones, with around 80% occurring only once. The sequencing used PBMCs, collected around atezolizumab (anti-PD-L1) treatment. The receptor source for this set is a man in his sixties or seventies with urothelial cancer.

The rearrangement links TRBV4-1 to TRBJ2-3, with 7 nucleotides matching TRBD2. Germline V gene lookup returns CDR1 MGHRA and CDR2 YSYEKL. V lost 4 bases to trimming and J lost 3 bases; unmatched junction nucleotides: 16. The CDR3 totals 18 residues. The CDR3 DNA reads TGCGCCAGCAGCCTCGACTCCCCGCCGAGCGGGGCAACAGATACGCAGTATTTT. Its translation is CASSLDSPPSGATDTQYF.

The chain links TRBV10-3 to TRBJ1-2; weak D call: TRBD1 (5 bases). This CDR3 is 13 amino acids long. Germline loops: CDR1 ENHRY, CDR2 SYGVKD. Trimming removed 4 bases from V and 5 bases from J, with 11 bases in between. CDR3 sequence (DNA): TGTGCCATCAGTGGCGACAGACTGTATGGCTACACCTTC. Translating it yields CAISGDRLYGYTF.

This chain links TRBV7-8 with TRBJ2-4; D is ambiguous. Germline values: CDR1 SGHVS, CDR2 FQNEAQ. The CDR3 totals 12 residues. Trimming pared 4 bases from V and 3 bases from J, leaving 4 bases between. The CDR3 DNA follows: TGTGCCAGCAGCTCCGGCAAAAACATTCAGTACTTC. It codes for CASSSGKNIQYF.

In this sample, this clone turned up once. The chain combines TRBV7-2 with TRBJ1-2, with TRBD1 matching over 7 bases. Germline CDR1 and CDR2: SGHTA and FQGNSA. After removal of 5 bases from V and 2 bases from J, the junction contained 11 bases not matched to a gene. The CDR3 sequence is 16 residues long. The CDR3 sequence: CASSLMSRDSNYGYTF. The DNA of the CDR3 is TGTGCCAGCAGCCTAATGAGCCGGGACAGCAACTATGGCTACACCTTC.

J is TRBJ2-5 and V is TRBV28; 13 bases are a match to TRBD2. Trimming took 5 bases from V and 1 from J; bases not matched to a gene: 7. The CDR3 contains 17 residues. CDR1 and CDR2 (germline): MDHEN, SYDVKM. Here the CDR3 DNA reads TGTGCCAGCAGTCAACTAGCGGGAGGGCCCTCCCAAGAGACCCAGTACTTC. This encodes CASSQLAGGPSQETQYF.

This sequence joins TRBV19 and TRBJ2-2; TRBD2 agrees at 9 bases. Trimming cost V 7 bases and J 6 bases; bases outside gene matches: 6. The CDR3 covers 14 residues. Germline loops: CDR1 LNHDA, CDR2 SQIVND (reference sequence). The CDR3 protein is CASTPSGKAGELFF. The DNA for the CDR3 is TGTGCCAGTACCCCTAGCGGGAAGGCCGGGGAGCTGTTTTTT.

This clone was seen a single time. The V gene is TRBV9, the J gene TRBJ2-5; 11 bases line up with TRBD2. CDR3 length equals 18 residues. Per the germline V gene, CDR1 is SGDLS and CDR2 is YYNGEE. V gave up 4 bases and J gave up 1 base; unmatched junction bases: 12. The CDR3 loop is CASSPLASGGPTQETQYF. The CDR3 coding sequence is TGTGCCAGCAGCCCTCTTGCTAGCGGGGGGCCTACCCAAGAGACCCAGTACTTC.

J is TRBJ2-7 and V is TRBV23-1; a weak D match, TRBD1 (8 bases). Being an ORF, TRBV23-1 has a function that is uncertain. Trimming removed 4 bases from V and 3 bases from J, with 28 bases in between. The CDR3 is 19 residues long. CDR3 nucleotides: TGCGCCAGCAGTCTCCCCGAGGGCAGGGGGCGGGAGACCCGCTACGAGCAGTACTTC. Its translation: CASSLPEGRGRETRYEQYF.

This clone was seen a single time. V usage is TRBV6-5 and J usage is TRBJ2-7, with no clear D. V dropped 0 bases and J dropped 2 bases, with 8 bases sitting between them. CDR3 size: 14 residues. Germline CDR1 MNHEY, CDR2 SVGAGI. CDR3 nucleotide sequence: TGTGCCAGCAGTTACTCCTACAGCACCTACGAGCAGTACTTC. Its translation is CASSYSYSTYEQYF.

This clone was picked up one time. The J gene is TRBJ2-5, the V gene TRBV15; 14 positions match TRBD2. The CDR3 is 17 amino acids. V gave up 0 bases and J gave up 2 bases; unmatched junction bases: 2. Per germline, CDR1 LNHNV and CDR2 YYDKDF (reference sequence). CDR3 bases: TGTGCCACCAGCAGAGATGGGACTAGCGGGGGTCAAGAGACCCAGTACTTC. It specifies CATSRDGTSGGQETQYF. Using reference TRBV15 and TRBJ2-5 for the parts outside the CDR3, the full variable domain is DAMVIQNPRYQVTQFGKPVTLSCSQTLNHNVMYWYQQKSSQAPKLLFHYYDKDFNNEADTPDNFQSRRPNTSFCFLDIRSPGLGDTAMYLCATSRDGTSGGQETQYFGPGTRLLVL.

About this clone: Other nucleotide sequences in the sample specify the same CDR3. The J gene is TRBJ1-5, the V gene TRBV6-1, with 9 bases aligning to TRBD1. Germline-derived CDR1 and CDR2 are MNHNS and SASEGT. This CDR3 is built from 15 residues. V shed 7 bases, J shed 2 bases, and the junction held 6 bases outside the gene matches. The CDR3 reads CASTGTGGGNQPQHF. The CDR3 coding sequence is TGTGCCAGCACTGGCACAGGGGGCGGCAATCAGCCCCAGCATTTT.

The chain combines TRBV5-4 with TRBJ2-7, with 10 bases fitting TRBD1. V lost 3 bases and J lost 6; bases outside the gene matches: 3. Germline lookup yields CDR1 SGHNT and CDR2 YYREEE (reference sequence). This CDR3 has 13 amino acids. The chain's CDR3 is CASSYRDRGEQYF. CDR3 nucleotides: TGTGCCAGCAGCTACCGGGACAGGGGCGAGCAGTACTTC.

This chain connects TRBV7-2 to TRBJ2-4; D may be TRBD2 (7 bases). V gave up 3 bases and J gave up 0 bases, with 12 bases separating them. Per the germline V gene, CDR1 is SGHTA and CDR2 is FQGNSA. The CDR3 contains 16 residues. The CDR3 is CASSFRGAAAKNIQYF. The CDR3 DNA is TGTGCCAGCAGCTTCCGGGGGGCTGCAGCCAAAAACATTCAGTACTTC.

This chain links TRBV4-1 with TRBJ1-2; 10 bases align to TRBD1. The germline gives CDR1 MGHRA, CDR2 YSYEKL. V was pared by 5 bases and J by 5 bases, with 5 bases of the junction left unmatched. The CDR3 consists of 14 residues. Written as DNA, the CDR3 is TGCGCCAGCAGCAGGGGGACAGGGGTGTATGGCTACACCTTC. Encoded protein: CASSRGTGVYGYTF.

The chain combines TRBV4-3 with TRBJ2-3; 7 bases line up with TRBD1. The V and J ends lost 4 bases and 3 bases, in that order; junction bases with no gene match: 4. The germline V gene encodes CDR1 LGHNA and CDR2 YSLEER. CDR3 length equals 14 residues. The CDR3, as DNA: TGCGCCAGCAGCCCACAGGGGCGTACAGATACGCAGTATTTT. Its translation is CASSPQGRTDTQYF.

The table lists this clone with a few counts. The V gene is TRBV7-6, the J gene TRBJ1-2; 9 nucleotides line up with TRBD1. Germline CDR1 and CDR2: SGHVS and FNYEAQ. This CDR3 has 13 residues. J gave up 6 bases and V 5 bases, and 4 bases lay outside the gene matches. In DNA form, the CDR3 reads TGTGCCAGCAGCATAAACAGGGGGCATGGCTACACCTTC. Translated: CASSINRGHGYTF.

The chain joins TRBV29-1 to TRBJ1-1, with D possibly matching TRBD1 (5 bases). With 6 bases removed from V and 4 bases from J, the gap between germline ends came to 15 bases. Germline CDR1 and CDR2: SQVTM and ANQGSEA. The CDR3 has 13 amino acids. The CDR3: CSVLRVPGTEAFF. The CDR3 nucleotides are TGCAGCGTCCTCAGGGTTCCGGGCACTGAAGCTTTCTTT.

J is TRBJ1-4 and V is TRBV7-9; the match to TRBD1 covers 8 bases. From germline, CDR1 is SEHNR and CDR2 FQNEAQ (reference sequence). The CDR3 extends over 14 amino acids. J was trimmed by 8 bases and V by 5 bases; bases with no gene match: 7. CDR3 protein: CASSPGQGLEKLFF. The CDR3 DNA follows: TGTGCCAGCAGCCCAGGACAGGGATTGGAAAAACTGTTTTTT.

The chain recombines TRBV27 with TRBJ1-5; 8 bases match TRBD1. The germline CDR1 and CDR2 sequences are MNHEY and SMNVEV (reference sequence). The V and J ends lost 0 bases and 7 bases, in that order; junction bases with no gene match: 5. There are 15 residues in the CDR3. Written as DNA, the CDR3 is TGTGCCAGCAGTTTATCCTCGACAGGGGCGCAGCCCCAGCATTTT. This gives the protein CASSLSSTGAQPQHF.

This clone was observed a few times. CDR3 in amino acids: CACLSRGGGDEQFF. DNA of the CDR3: TGTGCCTGCCTAAGTCGCGGGGGGGGCGATGAGCAGTTCTTC. V and J are TRBV6-6 and TRBJ2-1; 9 bases fit TRBD2. The V gene's germline CDR1 is MNHNY and CDR2 SVGAGI (reference sequence). V dropped 11 bases and J dropped 8; count of bases not matched to a gene: 13. CDR3 length: 14 residues.

This clone has a single count. V gene TRBV7-2 combines with J gene TRBJ2-5; the D gene is possibly TRBD2 (5 bases). The CDR3 runs 16 residues. Between the trimmed V and J ends, which lost 6 bases and 2 bases, there was a span of 19 bases. Germline lookup yields CDR1 SGHTA and CDR2 FQGNSA. The CDR3 DNA sequence: TGTGCCAGCAGAATCAGCCCCCTAGCCGGACAAGAGACCCAGTACTTC. Amino acid sequence: CASRISPLAGQETQYF.